This TCR beta chain comes out of a study of blood T cell repertoires in COVID-19 (dated by TCRdb to 2020 to 2022). Study-wide context: Samples from collaborators originated in the United States, Italy and Spain and spanned both the acute and convalescent phases of COVID-19. Where available, HLA class I and class II types were taken from metadata supplied by the sample provider and were not determined by assay-based typing. The dataset comprised deeply sampled blood TCRbeta repertoires from subjects exposed to, actively infected with, or recovered from COVID-19. Nearly every sample came with metadata listing a de-identified subject ID, COVID-19 status, age in years and sex. The prospective study material was composed of cDNA or gDNA derived from T cells, B-cell-depleted T cells, or PBMCs. The samples were drawn from two sources: the first 160 participants of the ongoing ImmuneRACE study, and 1,000 to 1,500 subjects contributed by 6 global collaborators. The repertoires were released in a freely available public database meant as a resource for research on the immune response to SARS-CoV-2. The full study reports these points: How much clinical and demographic metadata was included differed by source and by participant, and the metadata was provided uncurated.

The collaborating institutions used their own protocols to collect whole blood in K2EDTA tubes. Collaborator samples were shipped for TCRbeta analysis as frozen whole blood, isolated PBMCs, or DNA extracted from either sample type. The immunoSEQ Assay, a bias-controlled multiplex PCR, was used to amplify TCRbeta CDR3 regions from genomic DNA. The study's processing was this. Nucleated cell counts per sample were estimated from amplification of reference gene primers within the assay. Sequence reads were collapsed and filtered to measure the absolute abundance of every unique TCRbeta CDR3 rearrangement. For each sample, productive Simpson clonality was calculated as the square root of Simpson's diversity index over productive rearrangements. In its TCRdb copy, this immuneACCESS table keeps in-frame sequences only and misses some clones. Where compared with another copy, unresolved V genes explain less than half of these, and the others have no known cause. V, J and clone size derive from that table, while D and trimming were established from the DNA sequence. The sample has 98,000 or so clones on record, about 89% of them singletons. The top ten clonotypes cover more than 14% of the sample.

Spanning cysteine to phenylalanine, the CDR3 consists of 12 amino acids. Only CDR3 DNA remains: 36 bases, in frame from the first base. CDR1 and CDR2, per the germline V gene (reference sequence), are LNHDA and SQIVND. Clipping removes 5 bases from V and 13 bases from J, with 8 as the unmatched junction base count. This clone turned up a few times. The specificity of this receptor is unknown. Base qualities are not at hand, and no much larger clone is one base apart. The rearrangement combines TRBV19 with TRBJ2-1; TRBD1 matches 7 bases in the middle. This receptor was identified in a man in his fifties or sixties with acute or convalescent COVID-19. The sequenced material came from peripheral blood. The CDR3 region reads CASSARTGTQFF. The base sequence is TGTGCCAGTAGTGCCCGGACAGGAACCCAGTTCTTC.